Shown below are 21 T cell receptor beta chains from a single sample sequenced in a study of cytomegalovirus exposure and HLA in healthy donors. The PCR employed 60 Vbeta primers together with 13 Jbeta primers. The data were produced by immunoSEQ multiplex PCR, yet TCRdb's version contains in-frame clones alone and is incomplete. The profile shows around 100,000 clones, approximately 66% of them singletons. The specimen sequenced was PBMCs. The receptor set was obtained from a woman in her fifties or sixties in good health and CMV-seronegative.

A few counts support this clone. Sequence at one end of the junction differs from germline and may be a read error. The gene calls are TRBV11-2 and TRBJ1-1; 7 nucleotides align to TRBD1. This CDR3 comprises 15 residues. Germline loops: CDR1 SGHAT, CDR2 FQNNGV. CDR3 sequence reads: CASSVDRVMNTEAFF. The DNA for the CDR3 is TGTGCCAGCAGCGTAGACAGGGTGATGAACACTGAAGCTTTCTTT.

V gene TRBV10-1 combines with J gene TRBJ2-1; D might be TRBD2 (6 bases). From germline, CDR1 is WNHNN and CDR2 SYGVQD (reference sequence). V was pared by 3 bases and J by 4 bases, with 16 bases between. This CDR3 spans 16 amino acids. DNA for the CDR3: TGCGCCAGCAGTGATCTCGGGGGTCCACCTTACAATGAGCAGTTCTTC. This gives the protein CASSDLGGPPYNEQFF.

The rearrangement joins TRBV7-9 to TRBJ2-7; TRBD1 aligns across 7 bases. Germline V CDR1 and CDR2: SEHNR, FQNEAQ (reference sequence). There are 16 residues in the CDR3. V dropped 5 bases and J dropped 4; count of bases not matched to a gene: 14. The DNA of the CDR3 is TGTGCCAGCAGCCTCATCCGACAGGGTCCAACTTACGAGCAGTACTTC. Amino acids: CASSLIRQGPTYEQYF.

The chain has TRBV11-2 and TRBJ2-5; tentative D call: TRBD2 (5 bases). Trimming took 5 bases from V and 2 from J, leaving 15 bases between them. The CDR3 is 15 residues long. In germline, CDR1 is SGHAT, CDR2 FQNNGV. The CDR3 DNA sequence: TGTGCCAGCAGCCCACCTTTCAGGAGGCAAGAGACCCAGTACTTC. Its protein product is CASSPPFRRQETQYF.

The chain recombines TRBV18 with TRBJ2-7; maybe TRBD1 (6 bases). Looked up from germline, CDR1 is KGHSH and CDR2 is LQKENI. V lost 6 bases to trimming and J lost 3 bases, with 12 bases between them. CDR3 length: 13 residues. The CDR3 region is CASSIRQDYEQYF. CDR3 nucleotides: TGTGCCAGCTCCATAAGACAGGACTACGAGCAGTACTTC.

The gene calls are TRBV5-5 and TRBJ1-2; TRBD1 is a possible D gene (5 bases). Trimming removed 5 bases at V and 5 bases at J, with 13 bases between. The CDR3 contains 13 residues. Germline V CDR1 and CDR2: SGHKS, YYEKEE (reference sequence). The CDR3 DNA reads as TGTGCCAGCAGTTTACAGGAAAGTTATGGCTACACCTTC. Translating gives CASSLQESYGYTF.

The chain carries TRBV7-2 and TRBJ2-7, with D perhaps matching TRBD1 (6 bases). The V gene's germline CDR1 is SGHTA and CDR2 FQGNSA. Trimming stripped 4 bases from V and 3 bases from J, with 16 bases between. The CDR3 runs to 15 residues. The DNA for the CDR3 is TGTGCCAGCAGCTCACCAGACAGGTCGGGCTACGAGCAGTACTTC. It specifies CASSSPDRSGYEQYF.

The gene calls are TRBV6-5 and TRBJ2-3; maybe TRBD2 (6 bases). CDR3 size: 12 residues. V was pared by 6 bases and J by 4 bases, with 8 bases between. The germline CDR1 and CDR2 sequences are MNHEY and SVGAGI. CDR3 DNA sequence: TGTGCCAGCAGCCCGGGGGCAGATACGCAGTATTTT. This codes for CASSPGADTQYF.

This clone occurred a few times. The chain carries TRBV19 and TRBJ2-2; weak D call: TRBD2 (7 bases). The V gene lost 6 bases and the J gene lost 4 bases, with 18 bases spanning the gap. Germline V CDR1 and CDR2: LNHDA, SQIVND (reference sequence). This CDR3 has 16 residues. The CDR3 coding sequence is TGTGCCAGTAGCCTACCAGAGGGGGGGCGCACCGGGGAGCTGTTTTTT. This encodes CASSLPEGGRTGELFF.

This clone was picked up a small number of times. This sequence joins TRBV19 and TRBJ2-1; a weak D match, TRBD1 (6 bases). Trimming cost V 5 bases and J 5 bases, with 16 bases left between them. This CDR3 region has 15 residues. Germline CDR1 and CDR2: LNHDA and SQIVND (reference sequence). For the CDR3, the DNA is TGTGCCAGTAGTCGAACAGGGACCCTCAACAATGAGCAGTTCTTC. This encodes CASSRTGTLNNEQFF.

This clone was detected once. The rearrangement uses TRBV6-5 and TRBJ2-7, with D tentatively TRBD2 (5 bases). This CDR3 region has 13 residues. Germline values: CDR1 MNHEY, CDR2 SVGAGI. Trimming removed 2 bases at V and 1 base at J, with 6 bases between. CDR3 bases: TGTGCCAGCAGTTACAGCGGTTCCTACGAGCAGTACTTC. Translating it yields CASSYSGSYEQYF.

The chain combines TRBV7-9 with TRBJ2-1; weak D call: TRBD2 (6 bases). The CDR3 has 16 residues. Looked up from germline, CDR1 is SEHNR and CDR2 is FQNEAQ (reference sequence). The V and J ends lost 5 bases and 0 bases respectively, with 14 bases between them. CDR3 DNA: TGTGCCAGCAGCAGTTTTAGCGGAAGCTCCTACAATGAGCAGTTCTTC. Translation gives CASSSFSGSSYNEQFF.

The chain recombines TRBV5-4 with TRBJ2-1, with D maybe TRBD2 (7 bases). V was clipped by 5 bases and J by 4 bases, with 16 bases between them. The V gene's germline CDR1 is SGHNT and CDR2 YYREEE (reference sequence). The CDR3 has 15 residues. In nucleotides, the CDR3 is TGTGCCAGCAGTCTGGGGGGGGGCCCATACAATGAGCAGTTCTTC. Residues: CASSLGGGPYNEQFF.

This clone was found a few times. The chain joins TRBV27 to TRBJ1-5; 7 nucleotides line up with TRBD1. V dropped 5 bases and J dropped 1; count of bases not matched to a gene: 8. Germline assignment: CDR1 MNHEY and CDR2 SMNVEV (reference sequence). This CDR3 contains 16 residues. In nucleotides, the CDR3 is TGTGCCAGCAGTCCTTGGGACAGCCGGAGCAATCAGCCCCAGCATTTT. Amino acid sequence: CASSPWDSRSNQPQHF.

The chain links TRBV4-1 to TRBJ1-2; 9 bases agree with TRBD1. The junction had 13 bases not matched to a gene; V was cut back by 3 bases and J by 8 bases. Looked up from germline, CDR1 is MGHRA and CDR2 is YSYEKL. The CDR3 loop spans 16 amino acids. The CDR3 DNA reads TGCGCCAGCAGCCAGGCCGGGACAGGGATTATTCGGGGCTACACCTTC. It specifies CASSQAGTGIIRGYTF.

This clone was observed a handful of times. J is TRBJ1-5 and V is TRBV7-2; D might be TRBD1 (5 bases). The CDR3 is made up of 14 amino acids. Germline V gene data show CDR1 as SGHTA and CDR2 as FQGNSA. V dropped 5 bases and J dropped 5 bases, with 13 bases sitting between them. The CDR3 reads CASSENGGDQPQHF. The CDR3 DNA reads TGTGCCAGCAGCGAAAATGGGGGGGATCAGCCCCAGCATTTT.

This clone appeared once. The V gene is TRBV10-3, the J gene TRBJ2-7; 8 bases are shared with TRBD1. The J call may be incorrect, as the DNA end agrees better with TRBJ2-5. From germline, CDR1 is ENHRY and CDR2 SYGVKD. CDR3 length: 13 residues. CDR3 loop: CATAGQGKETQYF. The CDR3 DNA reads TGTGCCACCGCTGGACAGGGAAAAGAGACCCAGTACTTC.

J is TRBJ2-7 and V is TRBV6-5; 9 positions match TRBD1. The germline V gene encodes CDR1 MNHEY and CDR2 SVGAGI. The CDR3 is made up of 15 amino acids. V lost 2 bases, J lost 4 bases, and 6 bases stayed unmatched. The CDR3 bases are TGTGCCAGCAGTTACGGGGGACAGGGATTTTACGAGCAGTACTTC. It translates to CASSYGGQGFYEQYF.

This chain uses TRBV9 with TRBJ1-1; maybe TRBD1 (6 bases). The V and J ends lost 4 bases and 0 bases respectively, with 13 bases between them. This CDR3 contains 15 residues. Germline V gives CDR1 SGDLS, CDR2 YYNGEE. This CDR3 reads CASSPAGQLNTEAFF. Written as DNA, the CDR3 is TGTGCCAGCAGCCCCGCAGGACAGCTGAACACTGAAGCTTTCTTT.

The CDR3 here is CASSLGLYTDTQYF. CDR3 nucleotide sequence: TGTGCCAGCAGTTTGGGACTTTACACAGATACGCAGTATTTT. The V gene is TRBV28, the J gene TRBJ2-3, with a possible D match to TRBD2 (6 bases). This CDR3 contains 14 residues. From germline, CDR1 is MDHEN and CDR2 SYDVKM. V dropped 3 bases and J dropped 2 bases, with 9 bases sitting between them.

V and J are TRBV15 and TRBJ1-1; tentative D call: TRBD1 (5 bases). Trimming removed 0 bases from V and 0 bases from J, with 20 bases in between. The CDR3 runs to 19 residues. CDR1 is LNHNV, CDR2 YYDKDF, per germline (reference sequence). CDR3 bases: TGTGCCACCAGCAGAGAACCAATAGGGGCAGGGCCTATGAACACTGAAGCTTTCTTT. This gives the protein CATSREPIGAGPMNTEAFF. Full variable domain (remainder filled in from reference TRBV15 and TRBJ1-1): DAMVIQNPRYQVTQFGKPVTLSCSQTLNHNVMYWYQQKSSQAPKLLFHYYDKDFNNEADTPDNFQSRRPNTSFCFLDIRSPGLGDTAMYLCATSREPIGAGPMNTEAFFGQGTRLTVV.